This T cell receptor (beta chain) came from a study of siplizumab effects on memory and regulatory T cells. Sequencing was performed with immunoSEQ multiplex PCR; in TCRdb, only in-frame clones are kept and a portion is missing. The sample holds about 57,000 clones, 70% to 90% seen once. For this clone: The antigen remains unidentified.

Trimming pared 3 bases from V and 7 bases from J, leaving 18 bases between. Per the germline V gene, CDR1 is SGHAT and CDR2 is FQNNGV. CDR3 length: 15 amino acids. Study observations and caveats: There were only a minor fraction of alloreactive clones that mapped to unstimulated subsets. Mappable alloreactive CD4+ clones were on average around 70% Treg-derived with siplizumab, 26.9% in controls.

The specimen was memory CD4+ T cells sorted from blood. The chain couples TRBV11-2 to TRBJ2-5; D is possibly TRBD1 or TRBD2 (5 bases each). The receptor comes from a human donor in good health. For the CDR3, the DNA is TGTGCCAGCAGCTTGGAAGGACACGGGGCAGGGACCCAGTACTTC. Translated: CASSLEGHGAGTQYF.